The present entry profiles one T cell receptor (beta chain) with its context. Combining iRepertoire HTBI primers with Arm-PCR of CDR3 regions, the authors built TCR beta libraries. TCRdb used MiXCR to reprocess the multiplex PCR reads, holding one entry per CDR3 protein. The table has around 250,000 distinct CDR3 sequences, 15% to 20% seen once; the top ten hold around 13%. V dropped 2 bases and J dropped 3 bases, with 8 bases sitting between them. Germline loops: CDR1 MNHEY, CDR2 SVGAGI. The CDR3 is made up of 14 amino acids. This entry is derived from a study of regulatory T cells in long-lasting Graves disease. The time point denotes: newly diagnosed GD, antithyroid drugs for less than 3 months. Scientists built the TCR library using RNA that was extracted from PBMCs. Separately, the same data were catalogued under a study of T cells in Graves' hyperthyroidism and ophthalmopathy.

The rearrangement joins TRBV6-5 to TRBJ1-3; D remains unclear. The sequence was collected from a woman in her twenties or thirties with Graves disease. Here the sequenced sample was peripheral blood mononuclear cells (PBMCs), taken at new diagnosis, from a patient treated with antithyroid drugs. In DNA form, the CDR3 reads TGTGCCAGCAGTTACAAAGGCGGTGGAAACACCATATATTTT. It is translated as CASSYKGGGNTIYF.